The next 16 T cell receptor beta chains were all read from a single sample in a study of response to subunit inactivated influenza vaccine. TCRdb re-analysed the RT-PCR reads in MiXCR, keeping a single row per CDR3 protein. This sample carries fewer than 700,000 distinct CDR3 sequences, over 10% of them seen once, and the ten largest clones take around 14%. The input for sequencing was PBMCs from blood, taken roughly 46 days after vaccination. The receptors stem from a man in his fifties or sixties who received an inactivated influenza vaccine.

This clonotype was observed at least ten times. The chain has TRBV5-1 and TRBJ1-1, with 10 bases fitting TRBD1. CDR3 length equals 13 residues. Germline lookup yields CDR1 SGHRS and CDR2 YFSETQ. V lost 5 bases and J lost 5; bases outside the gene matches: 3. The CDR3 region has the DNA TGCGCCAGCAGGGCGGGACAGGGGACTGAAGCTTTCTTT. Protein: CASRAGQGTEAFF.

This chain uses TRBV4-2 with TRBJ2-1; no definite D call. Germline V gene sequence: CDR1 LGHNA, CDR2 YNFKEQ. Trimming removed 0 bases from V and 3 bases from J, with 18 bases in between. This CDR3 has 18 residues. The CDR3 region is CASSQDQSLSPHYNEQFF. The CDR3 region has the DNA TGTGCCAGCAGCCAAGATCAAAGCCTTTCCCCCCACTACAATGAGCAGTTCTTC.

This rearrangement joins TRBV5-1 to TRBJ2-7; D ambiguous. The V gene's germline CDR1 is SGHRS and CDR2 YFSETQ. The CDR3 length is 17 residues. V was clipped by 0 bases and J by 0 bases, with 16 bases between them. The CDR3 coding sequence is TGCGCCAGCAGCTTGGGGCCAGGCGGCATCAGCTCCTACGAGCAGTACTTC. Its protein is CASSLGPGGISSYEQYF.

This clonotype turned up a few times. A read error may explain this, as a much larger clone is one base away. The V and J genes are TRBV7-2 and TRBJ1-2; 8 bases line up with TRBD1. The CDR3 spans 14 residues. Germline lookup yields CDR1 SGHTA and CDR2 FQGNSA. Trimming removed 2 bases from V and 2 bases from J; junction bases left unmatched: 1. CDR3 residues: CASSLNRGNYGYTF. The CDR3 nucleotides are TGTGCCAGCAGCTTAAACAGGGGGAACTATGGCTACACCTTC.

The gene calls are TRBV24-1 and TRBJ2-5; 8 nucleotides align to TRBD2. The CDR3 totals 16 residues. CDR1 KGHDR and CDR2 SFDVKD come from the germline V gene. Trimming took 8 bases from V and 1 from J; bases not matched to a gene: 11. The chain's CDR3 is CATTAGASEAQETQYF. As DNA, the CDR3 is TGTGCCACCACAGCGGGAGCTTCGGAGGCCCAAGAGACCCAGTACTTC.

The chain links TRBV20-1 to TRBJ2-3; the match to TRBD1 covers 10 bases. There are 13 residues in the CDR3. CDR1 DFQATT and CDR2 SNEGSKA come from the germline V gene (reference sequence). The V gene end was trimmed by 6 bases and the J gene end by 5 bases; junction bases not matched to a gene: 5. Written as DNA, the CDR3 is TGCAGTGCCGGGACAGGGGCGGTAGATACGCAGTATTTT. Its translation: CSAGTGAVDTQYF.

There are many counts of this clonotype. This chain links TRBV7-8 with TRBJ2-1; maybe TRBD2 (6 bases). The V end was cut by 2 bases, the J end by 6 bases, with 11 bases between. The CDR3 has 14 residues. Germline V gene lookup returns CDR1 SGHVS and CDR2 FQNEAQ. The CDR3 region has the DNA TGTGCCAGCAGCTTACGCGGGATGGGCAATGAGCAGTTCTTC. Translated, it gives CASSLRGMGNEQFF. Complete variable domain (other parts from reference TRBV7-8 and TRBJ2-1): GAGVSQSPRYKVAKRGQDVALRCDPISGHVSLFWYQQALGQGPEFLTYFQNEAQLDKSGLPSDRFFAERPEGSVSTLKIQRTQQEDSAVYLCASSLRGMGNEQFFGPGTRLTVL.

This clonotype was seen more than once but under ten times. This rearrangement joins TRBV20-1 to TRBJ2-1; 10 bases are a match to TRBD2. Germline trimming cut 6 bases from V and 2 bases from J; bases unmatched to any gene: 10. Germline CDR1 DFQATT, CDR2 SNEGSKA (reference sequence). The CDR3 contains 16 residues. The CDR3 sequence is CSAADPLAGTYNEQFF. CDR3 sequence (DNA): TGCAGTGCAGCTGACCCACTAGCGGGGACCTACAATGAGCAGTTCTTC.

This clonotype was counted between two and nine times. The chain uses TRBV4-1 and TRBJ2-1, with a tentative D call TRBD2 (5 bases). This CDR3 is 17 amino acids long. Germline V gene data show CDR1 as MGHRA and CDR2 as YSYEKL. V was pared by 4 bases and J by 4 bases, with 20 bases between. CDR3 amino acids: CASSPRSGFEPYNEQFF. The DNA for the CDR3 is TGCGCCAGCAGCCCCCGATCGGGGTTCGAGCCTTACAATGAGCAGTTCTTC.

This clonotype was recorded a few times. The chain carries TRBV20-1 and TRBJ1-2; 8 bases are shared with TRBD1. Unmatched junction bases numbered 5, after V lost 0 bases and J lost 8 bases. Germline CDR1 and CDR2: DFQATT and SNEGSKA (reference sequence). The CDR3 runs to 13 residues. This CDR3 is CSAREQGGVGYTF. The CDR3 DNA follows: TGCAGTGCTAGAGAACAGGGGGGGGTCGGCTACACCTTC.

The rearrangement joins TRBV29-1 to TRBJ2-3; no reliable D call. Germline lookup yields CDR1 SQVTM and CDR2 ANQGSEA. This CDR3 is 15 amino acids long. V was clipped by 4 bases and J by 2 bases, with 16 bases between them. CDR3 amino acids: CSVGARHTLTDTQYF. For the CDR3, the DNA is TGCAGCGTTGGCGCCCGGCACACCCTCACAGATACGCAGTATTTT.

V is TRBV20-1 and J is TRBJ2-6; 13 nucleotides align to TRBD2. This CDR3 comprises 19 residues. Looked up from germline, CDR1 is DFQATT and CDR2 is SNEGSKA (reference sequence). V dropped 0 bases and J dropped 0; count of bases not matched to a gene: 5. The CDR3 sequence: CSARDRGLAGPSGANVLTF. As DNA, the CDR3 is TGCAGTGCTAGAGACCGGGGACTAGCGGGACCCTCTGGGGCCAACGTCCTGACTTTC.

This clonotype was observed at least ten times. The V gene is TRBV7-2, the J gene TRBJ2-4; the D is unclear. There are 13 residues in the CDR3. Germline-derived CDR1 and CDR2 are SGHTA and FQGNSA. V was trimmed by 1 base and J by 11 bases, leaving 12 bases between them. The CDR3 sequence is CASSLGPEAVQYF. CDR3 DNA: TGTGCCAGCAGCTTAGGGCCCGAAGCCGTTCAGTACTTC. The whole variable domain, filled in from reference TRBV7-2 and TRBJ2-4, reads GAGVSQSPSNKVTEKGKDVELRCDPISGHTALYWYRQSLGQGLEFLIYFQGNSAPDKSGLPSDRFSAERTGGSVSTLTIQRTQQEDSAVYLCASSLGPEAVQYFGAGTRLSVL.

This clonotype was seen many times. DNA for the CDR3: TGTGCCAGCAGCCAAGTAGTCAATCAGCCCCAGCATTTT. Encoded protein: CASSQVVNQPQHF. This rearrangement joins TRBV4-2 to TRBJ1-5; D remains ambiguous. The CDR3 length is 13 residues. Trimming cost V 1 base and J 3 bases, with 4 bases left between them. CDR1 LGHNA and CDR2 YNFKEQ come from the germline V gene.

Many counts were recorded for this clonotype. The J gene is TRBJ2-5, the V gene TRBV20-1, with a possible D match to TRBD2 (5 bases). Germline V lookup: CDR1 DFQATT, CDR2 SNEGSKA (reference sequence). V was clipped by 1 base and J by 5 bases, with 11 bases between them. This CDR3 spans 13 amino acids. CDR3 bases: TGCAGTGCTAGAGTGATTAGCGATGAGACCCAGTACTTC. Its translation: CSARVISDETQYF.

CDR3 DNA sequence: TGTGCCAGCAGGACGGAGAGGACAGGGGACTACGAGCAGTACTTC. Protein product: CASRTERTGDYEQYF. This chain uses TRBV28 with TRBJ2-7; 9 bases align to TRBD1. This CDR3 region has 15 residues. Germline CDR1 reads MDHEN; CDR2 reads SYDVKM. Germline trimming cut 6 bases from V and 3 bases from J; bases unmatched to any gene: 9.